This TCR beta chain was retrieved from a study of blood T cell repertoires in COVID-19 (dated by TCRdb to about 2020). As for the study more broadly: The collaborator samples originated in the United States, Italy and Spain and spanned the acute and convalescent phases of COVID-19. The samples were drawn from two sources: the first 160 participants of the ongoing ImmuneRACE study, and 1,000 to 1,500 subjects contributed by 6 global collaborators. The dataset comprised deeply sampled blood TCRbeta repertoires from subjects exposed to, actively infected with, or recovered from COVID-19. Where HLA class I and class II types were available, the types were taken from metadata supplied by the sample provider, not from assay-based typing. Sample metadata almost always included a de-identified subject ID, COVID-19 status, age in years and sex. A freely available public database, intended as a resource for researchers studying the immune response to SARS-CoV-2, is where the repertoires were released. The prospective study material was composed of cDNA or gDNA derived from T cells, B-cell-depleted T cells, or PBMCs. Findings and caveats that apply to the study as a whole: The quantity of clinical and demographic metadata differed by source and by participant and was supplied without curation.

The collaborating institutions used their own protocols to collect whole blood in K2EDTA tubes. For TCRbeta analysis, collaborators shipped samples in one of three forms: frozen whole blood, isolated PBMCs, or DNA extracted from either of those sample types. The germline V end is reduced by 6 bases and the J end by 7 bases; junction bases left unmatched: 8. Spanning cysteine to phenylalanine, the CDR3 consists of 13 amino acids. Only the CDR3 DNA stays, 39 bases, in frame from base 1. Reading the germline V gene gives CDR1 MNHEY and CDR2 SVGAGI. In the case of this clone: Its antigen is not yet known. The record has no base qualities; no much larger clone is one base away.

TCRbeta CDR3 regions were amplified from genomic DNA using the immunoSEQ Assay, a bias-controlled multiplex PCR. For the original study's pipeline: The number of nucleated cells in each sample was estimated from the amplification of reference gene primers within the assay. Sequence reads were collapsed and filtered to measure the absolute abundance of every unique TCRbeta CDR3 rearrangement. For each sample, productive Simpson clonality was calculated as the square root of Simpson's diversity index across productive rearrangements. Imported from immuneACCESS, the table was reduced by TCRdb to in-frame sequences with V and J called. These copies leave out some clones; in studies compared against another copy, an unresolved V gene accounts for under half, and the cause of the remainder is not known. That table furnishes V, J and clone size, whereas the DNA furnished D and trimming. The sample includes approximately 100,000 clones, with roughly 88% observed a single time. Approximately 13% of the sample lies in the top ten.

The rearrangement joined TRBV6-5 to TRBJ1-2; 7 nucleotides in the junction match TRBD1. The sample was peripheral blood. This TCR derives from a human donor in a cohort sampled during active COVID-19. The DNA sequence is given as TGTGCCAGCAGCTCCACCCGACAGGGTGGCTACACCTTC. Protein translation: CASSSTRQGGYTF.